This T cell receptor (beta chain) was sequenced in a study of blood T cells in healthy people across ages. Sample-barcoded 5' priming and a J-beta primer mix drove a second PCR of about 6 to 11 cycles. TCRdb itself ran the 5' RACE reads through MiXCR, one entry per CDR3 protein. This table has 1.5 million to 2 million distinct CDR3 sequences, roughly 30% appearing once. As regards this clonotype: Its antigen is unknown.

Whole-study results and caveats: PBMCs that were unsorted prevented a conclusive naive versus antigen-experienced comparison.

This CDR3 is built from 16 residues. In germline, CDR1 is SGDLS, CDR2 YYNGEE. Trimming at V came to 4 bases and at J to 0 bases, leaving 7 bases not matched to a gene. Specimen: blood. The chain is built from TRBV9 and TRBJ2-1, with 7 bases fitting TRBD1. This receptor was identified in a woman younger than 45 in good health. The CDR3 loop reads CASSTATGNSYNEQFF. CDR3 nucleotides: TGTGCCAGCAGCACAGCGACAGGGAACTCCTACAATGAGCAGTTCTTC.